These 29 T cell receptor beta chains originate from one sample sequenced in a study of cytomegalovirus exposure and HLA in healthy donors. The PCR was carried out with 60 Vbeta primers and 13 Jbeta primers. The data were produced by immunoSEQ multiplex PCR, yet TCRdb's version contains in-frame clones alone and is incomplete. The table records under 150,000 clones, 70% to 85% of them present only once. Sample: PBMCs. The origin of the receptors is a woman aged 40 to 50 in good health and CMV-seropositive.

This clone was counted a few times. The chain combines TRBV6-1 with TRBJ2-3; TRBD2 agrees at 12 bases. V lost 3 bases, J lost 6 bases, and 10 bases stayed unmatched. Germline V gene data show CDR1 as MNHNS and CDR2 as SASEGT. The CDR3 is 17 amino acids. The CDR3 DNA is TGTGCCAGCAGTGAGGGTCTAGCGGGAGGGCCCGGGGATACGCAGTATTTT. This codes for CASSEGLAGGPGDTQYF.

This chain joins TRBV20-1 and TRBJ1-1; D remains ambiguous. The CDR3 loop spans 11 amino acids. Between the trimmed V and J ends, which lost 6 bases and 7 bases, there was a span of 12 bases. Germline CDR1 and CDR2: DFQATT and SNEGSKA (reference sequence). The CDR3 here is CSAPSGVEAFF. The CDR3 nucleotides are TGCAGTGCCCCCTCCGGAGTTGAAGCTTTCTTT.

This clone was counted a single time. The DNA for the CDR3 is TGTGCCAGCAGCCAGGAGGGTCAGCCCCAGCATTTT. It specifies CASSQEGQPQHF. The chain carries TRBV11-2 and TRBJ1-5; D is undetermined. V was shortened by 5 bases and J by 6 bases, with 8 bases between the two germline ends. The length of the CDR3 is 12 residues. Germline loops: CDR1 SGHAT, CDR2 FQNNGV.

The V gene is TRBV13, the J gene TRBJ2-1; 7 nucleotides agree with TRBD2. In germline, CDR1 is PRHDT, CDR2 FYEKMQ (reference sequence). CDR3 length: 14 residues. V lost 6 bases and J lost 6; bases outside the gene matches: 8. The CDR3, as DNA: TGTGCCAGCAGGGGGGGAGGGAGGGGCAATGAGCAGTTCTTC. Residues: CASRGGGRGNEQFF.

This chain links TRBV10-3 with TRBJ2-7, with 7 nucleotides matching TRBD2. Germline CDR1 is ENHRY and CDR2 is SYGVKD. The CDR3 is 15 amino acids. V lost 6 bases to trimming and J lost 5 bases; unmatched junction nucleotides: 13. The CDR3 coding sequence is TGTGCCATCAGCCCTCTCGGACTAGTCGGAAACGAGCAGTACTTC. Translation gives CAISPLGLVGNEQYF.

The chain couples TRBV6-1 to TRBJ2-4; a possible D gene is TRBD1 (6 bases). Per the germline V gene, CDR1 is MNHNS and CDR2 is SASEGT. V was clipped by 3 bases and J by 9 bases, with 12 bases between them. CDR3 size: 13 residues. The CDR3 protein is CASSDTGSGIQYF. CDR3 nucleotide sequence: TGTGCCAGCAGTGATACAGGGTCGGGCATTCAGTACTTC.

This chain joins TRBV11-3 and TRBJ2-1; D gene unclear. The CDR3 is 14 amino acids. The germline V gene has CDR1 SGHNT and CDR2 YENEEA. V was trimmed by 1 base and J by 3 bases, leaving 7 bases between them. The CDR3 bases are TGTGCCAGCAGCTTAGGGGCAGGCTACAATGAGCAGTTCTTC. Translation gives CASSLGAGYNEQFF.

This clone has just a few counts. This chain links TRBV6-6 with TRBJ2-5; D possibly corresponds to TRBD2 (6 bases). V was cut by 2 bases and J by 11 bases, with 18 bases left in between. The CDR3 loop spans 14 amino acids. Germline V gives CDR1 MNHNY, CDR2 SVGAGI (reference sequence). The CDR3 reads CASSYAAGLREQYF. As DNA, the CDR3 is TGTGCCAGCAGTTACGCCGCCGGACTACGGGAGCAGTACTTC.

The CDR3 is CASRAPGTAHGYTF. The CDR3, as DNA: TGTGCCAGCAGAGCCCCCGGGACAGCCCATGGCTACACCTTC. The chain carries TRBV6-5 and TRBJ1-2; 7 bases align to TRBD1. The CDR3 totals 14 residues. Trimming cost V 6 bases and J 6 bases; bases outside gene matches: 10. Per the germline V gene, CDR1 is MNHEY and CDR2 is SVGAGI.

This clone was detected once. The chain links TRBV6-6 to TRBJ1-1, with TRBD1 identical over 7 bases. This CDR3 is 16 amino acids long. With V trimmed by 3 bases and J by 1 base, 8 bases remained unmatched. Germline CDR1 and CDR2: MNHNY and SVGAGI (reference sequence). CDR3 DNA: TGTGCCAGCAGTTATTTACCGGGACAGCAGAACACTGAAGCTTTCTTT. It yields the protein CASSYLPGQQNTEAFF.

This CDR3 reads CASSPVGGEGTGELFF. Written as DNA, the CDR3 is TGTGCCAGCAGCCCCGTGGGCGGAGAGGGTACCGGGGAGCTGTTTTTT. The rearrangement links TRBV7-9 to TRBJ2-2, with D maybe TRBD2 (5 bases). The CDR3 is made up of 16 amino acids. V was shortened by 5 bases and J by 5 bases, with 18 bases between the two germline ends. Per germline, CDR1 SEHNR and CDR2 FQNEAQ (reference sequence). Variable domain in full (rest from reference TRBV7-9 and TRBJ2-2): DTGVSQNPRHKITKRGQNVTFRCDPISEHNRLYWYRQTLGQGPEFLTYFQNEAQLEKSRLLSDRFSAERPKGSFSTLEIQRTEQGDSAMYLCASSPVGGEGTGELFFGEGSRLTVL.

Only a few counts were recorded for this clone. The chain joins TRBV28 to TRBJ2-7, with TRBD1 matching over 10 bases. V trimming: 4 bases; J trimming: 6 bases; junction bases outside the gene matches: 6. The CDR3 contains 14 residues. Germline lookup yields CDR1 MDHEN and CDR2 SYDVKM. CDR3 region: CASSSGTGEVEQYF. CDR3 nucleotides: TGTGCCAGCAGTTCCGGGACAGGGGAGGTCGAGCAGTACTTC.

This chain uses TRBV21-1 with TRBJ1-2; the D segment call TRBD1 is taken from the table without a DNA check. TRBV21-1 is flagged as a pseudogene. The CDR3 sequence is 16 residues long. CDR3 loop: CASSDAPHDRAQGYTF. The CDR3 coding sequence is TGTGCCAGCAGCGATGCACCCCACGACAGGGCTCAGGGCTACACCTTC.

In the case of this clone: An end of the junction differs from the germline gene, which may be a read error. Distinct nucleotide sequences in the sample also encode this CDR3. The gene calls are TRBV6-1 and TRBJ1-2; no reliable D call. Germline CDR1 MNHNS, CDR2 SASEGT. The CDR3 contains 11 residues. The CDR3 nucleotides are TGCGCCAGCAGTGAAGGGCAGGGCTACACCTTC. It specifies CASSEGQGYTF.

The rearrangement links TRBV7-2 to TRBJ2-2; D remains ambiguous. Germline-derived CDR1 and CDR2 are SGHTA and FQGNSA. The length of the CDR3 is 13 residues. Trimming pared 5 bases from V and 7 bases from J, leaving 11 bases between. The CDR3 loop reads CASSHPSGGELFF. In nucleotides, the CDR3 is TGTGCCAGCAGCCACCCTTCCGGCGGGGAGCTGTTTTTT.

This clone was seen once. The chain links TRBV18 to TRBJ2-3; TRBD2 agrees at 11 bases. J was trimmed by 1 base and V by 3 bases; bases with no gene match: 6. CDR1 and CDR2 (germline): KGHSH, LQKENI. The CDR3 loop spans 17 amino acids. CDR3 in DNA: TGTGCCAGCTCACCCATACTAGCGGGAGAGGGCACAGATACGCAGTATTTT. As protein: CASSPILAGEGTDTQYF.

A single count supports this clone. The chain employs TRBV7-2 and TRBJ2-1; TRBD2 aligns across 8 bases. CDR1 is SGHTA, CDR2 FQGNSA, per germline. CDR3 length equals 16 residues. Germline trimming cut 2 bases from V and 7 bases from J; bases unmatched to any gene: 10. The CDR3 DNA sequence: TGTGCCAGCAGCTTAATAGGTAGCGGGGCAGTAAATGAGCAGTTCTTC. This codes for CASSLIGSGAVNEQFF.

The V and J genes are TRBV7-2 and TRBJ2-1; 9 positions match TRBD1. The CDR3 runs 16 residues. V lost 5 bases, J lost 2 bases, and 7 bases stayed unmatched. Germline assignment: CDR1 SGHTA and CDR2 FQGNSA. The CDR3 bases are TGTGCCAGCAGCCCGGCGGGGACAGGGACCTACAATGAGCAGTTCTTC. Translated: CASSPAGTGTYNEQFF.

This clone is a singleton in its sample. This chain connects TRBV2 to TRBJ1-2; TRBD1 is a possible D gene (5 bases). The V end was cut by 5 bases, the J end by 6 bases, with 13 bases between. Per the germline V gene, CDR1 is SNHLY and CDR2 is FYNNEI. The CDR3 is 13 residues long. Written as DNA, the CDR3 is TGTGCCAGCAGTATTCGGCAGGGCGATGGCTACACCTTC. Its translation: CASSIRQGDGYTF.

The chain recombines TRBV7-8 with TRBJ1-6, with D possibly TRBD1 on 6 matching bases. The germline V gene has CDR1 SGHVS and CDR2 FQNEAQ. This CDR3 has 21 residues. Deletions cut 1 base from V and 7 bases from J, with 29 bases between. CDR3 coding DNA: TGTGCCAGCAGCTTAGTATCATTGGCGTACGGGGGGCAAGTCGGGAATTCACCCCTCCACTTT. It encodes CASSLVSLAYGGQVGNSPLHF.

The gene calls are TRBV11-3 and TRBJ2-7; TRBD2 agrees at 7 bases. Trimming took 4 bases from V and 0 from J; bases not matched to a gene: 9. CDR3 size: 16 residues. Germline V gene data show CDR1 as SGHNT and CDR2 as YENEEA. Here the CDR3 reads CASSSRGSGFSYEQYF. CDR3 bases: TGTGCCAGCAGCTCCCGGGGTAGCGGGTTCTCCTACGAGCAGTACTTC.

This rearrangement joins TRBV7-3 to TRBJ2-1; 10 positions agree with TRBD2. This CDR3 spans 15 amino acids. Losses at the gene ends were 3 bases for V and 7 bases for J; bases not matched to a gene: 6. The germline V gene has CDR1 SGHTA and CDR2 FQGTGA. CDR3 sequence: CASSFQLAGPNEQFF. The CDR3 bases are TGTGCCAGCAGCTTTCAACTAGCGGGACCTAATGAGCAGTTCTTC.

The DNA of the CDR3 is TGTGCCAGCAGCCCCCTCAGACAGGGTCGTTACGAGCAGTACTTC. This sequence encodes CASSPLRQGRYEQYF. The chain has TRBV5-6 and TRBJ2-7; 7 positions agree with TRBD1. The CDR3 length is 15 residues. Germline loops: CDR1 SGHDT, CDR2 YYEEEE. Trimming cost V 4 bases and J 4 bases; bases outside gene matches: 11.

V is TRBV7-9 and J is TRBJ1-1; D is ambiguous. The CDR3 consists of 14 residues. Germline V gene lookup returns CDR1 SEHNR and CDR2 FQNEAQ (reference sequence). Trimming took off 4 bases at V and 10 bases at J, with 19 bases between the two ends. As DNA, the CDR3 is TGTGCCAGCAGCTCTCCTACGTTAGGGAGTAGAGCTTTCTTT. Translated, it gives CASSSPTLGSRAFF.

Remarks on this clone: Other nucleotide sequences from this sample produce the same CDR3. This rearrangement joins TRBV5-1 to TRBJ1-4; TRBD1 is a possible D gene (6 bases). V was clipped by 4 bases and J by 2 bases, with 9 bases between them. The CDR3 is 14 residues long. Germline CDR1 SGHRS, CDR2 YFSETQ. The CDR3 here is CASSTGSTNEKLFF. The CDR3 nucleotides are TGCGCCAGCAGCACAGGGTCCACTAATGAAAAACTGTTTTTT.

Concerning this clone: A read error may produce the germline difference seen at one junction end. The chain recombines TRBV7-7 with TRBJ2-1; a weak D match, TRBD1 (5 bases). Germline V gene lookup returns CDR1 SSHAT and CDR2 FNYEAQ (reference sequence). This CDR3 spans 16 amino acids. The DNA for the CDR3 is TGTGCTAGCAGCCCCCAGGGAACGACGGCCTACAATGAGCAGTTCTTC. Amino acid sequence: CASSPQGTTAYNEQFF.

V and J are TRBV7-9 and TRBJ2-7, with 9 bases that match TRBD2. Germline V gene sequence: CDR1 SEHNR, CDR2 FQNEAQ (reference sequence). The CDR3 is made up of 15 amino acids. V dropped 4 bases and J dropped 2; count of bases not matched to a gene: 6. In DNA, the CDR3 is TGTGCCAGCAGCTCCTTTAGCGGGGGAGCCTACGAGCAGTACTTC. Translating it yields CASSSFSGGAYEQYF.

This clone turned up a few times. The V gene is TRBV18, the J gene TRBJ2-1; D not certain. Germline V gives CDR1 KGHSH, CDR2 LQKENI. Trimming cost V 3 bases and J 3 bases, with 12 bases left between them. CDR3 length: 15 residues. CDR3 coding DNA: TGTGCCAGCTCACCTCGGGTATCGGTCTACAATGAGCAGTTCTTC. It yields the protein CASSPRVSVYNEQFF.

This chain joins TRBV5-1 and TRBJ2-3; 8 nucleotides align to TRBD1. In germline, CDR1 is SGHRS, CDR2 YFSETQ. The V gene end was trimmed by 1 base and the J gene end by 3 bases; junction bases not matched to a gene: 13. The CDR3 spans 18 residues. The DNA of the CDR3 is TGCGCCAGCAGCTTGATTGGTGCCAGGGGGCTAAGTACAGATACGCAGTATTTT. The encoded protein is CASSLIGARGLSTDTQYF.